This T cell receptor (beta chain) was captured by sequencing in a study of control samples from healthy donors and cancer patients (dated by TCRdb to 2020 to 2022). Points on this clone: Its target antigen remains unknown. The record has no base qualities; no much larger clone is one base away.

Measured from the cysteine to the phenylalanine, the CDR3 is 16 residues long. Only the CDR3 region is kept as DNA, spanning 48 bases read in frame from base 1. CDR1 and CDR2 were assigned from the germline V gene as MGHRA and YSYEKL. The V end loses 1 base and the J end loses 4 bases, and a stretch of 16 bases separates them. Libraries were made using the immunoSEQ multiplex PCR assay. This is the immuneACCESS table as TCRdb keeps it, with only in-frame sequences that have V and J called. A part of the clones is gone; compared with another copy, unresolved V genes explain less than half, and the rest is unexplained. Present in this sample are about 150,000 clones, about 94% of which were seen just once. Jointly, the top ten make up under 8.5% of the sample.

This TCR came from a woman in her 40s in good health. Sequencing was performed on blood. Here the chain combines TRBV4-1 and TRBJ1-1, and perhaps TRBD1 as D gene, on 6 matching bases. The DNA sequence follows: TGCGCCAGCAGCCAAGTCATTAGGGGGGATAGCACTGAAGCTTTCTTT. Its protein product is CASSQVIRGDSTEAFF.